A single sample is the source of the 30 T cell receptor beta chains below, sequenced in a study of beta chain features in type 1 diabetes. Study outcomes and limitations: Within each of all four CD4+ subsets, Type 1 diabetes patients had TCRB CDR3s that were moderately but significantly shorter.

Expressed TCRB transcripts were sequenced after all isolated RNA was converted to cDNA. The assay was immunoSEQ multiplex PCR, and TCRdb's table has in-frame clones only and misses some. The sample has 630,000 or so clones; about 14% are singletons. Antigens of these TCRs are unknown. The specimen was naive CD4+ T cells from blood. The receptors here all came from a man younger than 35 with type 1 diabetes.

The chain links TRBV5-1 to TRBJ2-3, with TRBD2 matching 7 bases. Per germline, CDR1 SGHRS and CDR2 YFSETQ. Trimming took 4 bases from V and 7 from J; bases not matched to a gene: 3. This CDR3 has 12 amino acids. The CDR3 DNA reads as TGCGCCAGCAGCCCGGGAGGATATACGCAGTATTTT. It encodes CASSPGGYTQYF.

This chain's CDR3 is CSVVQATNEKLFF. Written as DNA, the CDR3 is TGCAGCGTAGTACAGGCAACTAATGAAAAACTGTTTTTT. The V call is TRBV29-1, the J call TRBJ1-4, with a possible D match to TRBD1 (5 bases). Trimming took off 6 bases at V and 0 bases at J, with 8 bases between the two ends. CDR1 is SQVTM and CDR2 is ANQGSEA in the germline V gene. This CDR3 spans 13 amino acids.

The chain uses TRBV4-3 and TRBJ2-3; possible D gene TRBD1, 5 bases. This CDR3 contains 16 residues. The germline gives CDR1 LGHNA, CDR2 YSLEER. Trimming took 0 bases from V and 1 from J, leaving 11 bases between them. This CDR3 reads CASSQDRRQRTDTQYF. CDR3 nucleotides: TGCGCCAGCAGCCAAGATAGGCGACAGCGCACAGATACGCAGTATTTT.

The chain links TRBV5-8 to TRBJ2-3; 9 bases are a match to TRBD2. J lost 1 base, V lost 4 bases, and 7 bases had no gene match. The CDR3 sequence is 16 residues long. Germline loops: CDR1 SGHTS, CDR2 YDEGEE. Here the CDR3 DNA reads TGTGCCAGCAGCGCTGGTGGGACTAGCCGCACAGATACGCAGTATTTT. Translating gives CASSAGGTSRTDTQYF.

This clone appeared a few times. The rearrangement uses TRBV2 and TRBJ2-6, with D unresolved. CDR1 SNHLY and CDR2 FYNNEI come from the germline V gene. Trimming left V 8 bases short and J 1 base short, with 9 bases between. CDR3 length equals 14 residues. CDR3 in DNA: TGTGCCAGCTGTATGGGGTCTGGGGCCAACGTCCTGACTTTC. It yields the protein CASCMGSGANVLTF.

This clone was counted between two and nine times. The chain combines TRBV6-1 with TRBJ1-5, with D unclear. The CDR3 totals 11 residues. Germline V CDR1 and CDR2: MNHNS, SASEGT. The V end lost 2 bases, the J end lost 6 bases, and 2 bases lay between the germline ends. The CDR3 nucleotides are TGTGCCAGCAGTGAAAGTCAGCCCCAGCATTTT. This gives the protein CASSESQPQHF.

This clone was found a few times. This chain connects TRBV7-9 to TRBJ1-1; D gene ambiguous. V lost 5 bases and J lost 1, with 8 bases in between. The CDR3 length is 13 residues. Germline V CDR1 and CDR2: SEHNR, FQNEAQ (reference sequence). This CDR3 is CASSPRGNTEAFF. In DNA form, the CDR3 reads TGTGCCAGCAGCCCTCGAGGGAACACTGAAGCTTTCTTT.

The sample holds a few counts of this clone. The rearrangement links TRBV6-5 to TRBJ2-2; 7 positions match TRBD2. The CDR3 consists of 16 residues. Trimming cost V 2 bases and J 13 bases; bases outside gene matches: 16. Germline CDR1 reads MNHEY; CDR2 reads SVGAGI. The CDR3 bases are TGTGCCAGCAGTTACGAAGCGGGACTTTCTACTGGAGGGCTGTTTTTT. Translating it yields CASSYEAGLSTGGLFF.

A few counts support this clone. This chain links TRBV7-2 with TRBJ2-7; D is unresolved. V shed 5 bases and J shed 3 bases, with 11 bases lying between them. Germline V gene data show CDR1 as SGHTA and CDR2 as FQGNSA. The CDR3 contains 13 residues. In DNA form, the CDR3 reads TGTGCCAGCAGCATGGACCGGAACTACGAGCAGTACTTC. It yields the protein CASSMDRNYEQYF.

V gene TRBV29-1 combines with J gene TRBJ2-7; the D gene is possibly TRBD1 (5 bases). Trimming removed 6 bases at V and 2 bases at J, with 11 bases between. CDR1 is SQVTM, CDR2 ANQGSEA, per germline. The CDR3 loop spans 12 amino acids. This chain's CDR3 is CSVLKGAYEQYF. In DNA, the CDR3 is TGCAGCGTCCTCAAAGGGGCCTACGAGCAGTACTTC.

This chain links TRBV19 with TRBJ1-2; possible D gene TRBD1, 5 bases. With 4 bases removed from V and 6 bases from J, the gap between germline ends came to 12 bases. The CDR3 loop spans 13 amino acids. Germline values: CDR1 LNHDA, CDR2 SQIVND (reference sequence). The CDR3 DNA follows: TGTGCCAGTAGTAAATTGGACATCGATGGCTACACCTTC. Translation gives CASSKLDIDGYTF.

The CDR3 here is CASSSGQGVSEQFF. Written as DNA, the CDR3 is TGTGCCAGCAGTTCGGGACAGGGAGTAAGTGAGCAGTTCTTC. The V gene is TRBV6-5, the J gene TRBJ2-1, with TRBD1 identical over 9 bases. Germline V lookup: CDR1 MNHEY, CDR2 SVGAGI. This CDR3 comprises 14 residues. The V segment lost 4 bases and the J segment 9 bases; nucleotides outside the gene matches: 7.

This clone was seen only a few times. The chain couples TRBV7-2 to TRBJ1-1, with D hard to call. V was cut by 5 bases and J by 7 bases, with 11 bases left in between. The germline V gene encodes CDR1 SGHTA and CDR2 FQGNSA. The CDR3 has 12 amino acids. The CDR3 region is CASSLTWGEAFF. Written as DNA, the CDR3 is TGTGCCAGCAGCCTTACCTGGGGTGAAGCTTTCTTT.

V usage is TRBV25-1 and J usage is TRBJ2-3, with D maybe TRBD1 (7 bases). This CDR3 is built from 15 residues. Trimming removed 8 bases at V and 4 bases at J, with 19 bases between. Germline loops: CDR1 MGHDK, CDR2 SYGVNS. The DNA of the CDR3 is TGTGCCAGCGCTCCGACAGGGAGGATTCCAGATACGCAGTATTTT. Translation: CASAPTGRIPDTQYF. Full variable domain (rest looked up from reference TRBV25-1 and TRBJ2-3): EADIYQTPRYLVIGTGKKITLECSQTMGHDKMYWYQQDPGMELHLIHYSYGVNSTEKGDLSSESTVSRIRTEHFPLTLESARPSHTSQYLCASAPTGRIPDTQYFGPGTRLTVL.

The rearrangement joins TRBV2 to TRBJ1-1; D gene uncertain. The CDR3 loop spans 12 amino acids. Between the trimmed V and J ends, which lost 5 bases and 10 bases, there was a span of 14 bases. Germline V gene lookup returns CDR1 SNHLY and CDR2 FYNNEI. The CDR3 is CASSPPDNLAFF. The CDR3 coding sequence is TGTGCCAGCAGTCCACCTGACAACTTAGCTTTCTTT.

This sequence joins TRBV2 and TRBJ2-1; perhaps TRBD2 as D (6 bases). CDR3 length: 14 amino acids. Deletions cut 0 bases from V and 13 bases from J, with 16 bases between. Germline CDR1 SNHLY, CDR2 FYNNEI. In DNA, the CDR3 is TGTGCCAGCAGTGAAGCACTCCCAGGGCGGGGACAGTTCTTC. It codes for CASSEALPGRGQFF.

The V call is TRBV9, the J call TRBJ2-2; a possible D gene is TRBD2 (7 bases). Trimming took 3 bases from V and 4 from J, leaving 22 bases between them. Germline lookup yields CDR1 SGDLS and CDR2 YYNGEE. The CDR3 has 18 residues. The CDR3 is CASSARRNLRGRTGELFF. DNA for the CDR3: TGTGCCAGCAGCGCGAGGCGCAATCTGCGGGGGCGCACCGGGGAGCTGTTTTTT.

This clone was recorded a few times. The chain carries TRBV4-2 and TRBJ1-1, with 8 bases lining up with TRBD1. The V and J ends lost 2 bases and 1 base, in that order; junction bases with no gene match: 3. Germline V gives CDR1 LGHNA, CDR2 YNFKEQ. The CDR3 is made up of 15 amino acids. In nucleotides, the CDR3 is TGTGCCAGCAGCCAACTTGGACAGGGGAACACTGAAGCTTTCTTT. This translates into CASSQLGQGNTEAFF.

This clone has only a few counts. CDR3 protein: CAISGTDDNEQFF. For the CDR3, the DNA is TGTGCCATCAGTGGGACAGACGACAATGAGCAGTTCTTC. This chain connects TRBV10-3 to TRBJ2-1; tentative D call: TRBD1 (6 bases). From germline, CDR1 is ENHRY and CDR2 SYGVKD. V was pared by 4 bases and J by 5 bases, with 9 bases between. CDR3 length: 13 residues.

This clone showed up just a few times. The chain joins TRBV7-2 to TRBJ1-5; D is undetermined. The CDR3 is made up of 15 amino acids. V was cut by 6 bases and J by 2 bases, with 14 bases left in between. Germline assignment: CDR1 SGHTA and CDR2 FQGNSA. Here the CDR3 DNA reads TGTGCCAGCAGTCATCAGACGAACGGCAATCAGCCCCAGCATTTT. The encoded protein is CASSHQTNGNQPQHF.

This clone was counted a few times. V usage is TRBV11-2 and J usage is TRBJ2-5; the D is unclear. The CDR3 contains 13 residues. V dropped 0 bases and J dropped 7 bases, with 9 bases sitting between them. The germline CDR1 and CDR2 sequences are SGHAT and FQNNGV. The DNA of the CDR3 is TGTGCCAGCAGCTTAGACCAGCGAGGGACCCAGTACTTC. Translation: CASSLDQRGTQYF. Together with reference TRBV11-2 and TRBJ2-5, the CDR3 gives the full variable domain: EAGVAQSPRYKIIEKRQSVAFWCNPISGHATLYWYQQILGQGPKLLIQFQNNGVVDDSQLPKDRFSAERLKGVDSTLKIQPAKLEDSAVYLCASSLDQRGTQYFGPGTRLLVL.

This clone turned up a few times. CDR3 region: CASSRSGGGMRPYEQYF. The CDR3 DNA follows: TGTGCCAGCAGCAGGTCGGGGGGTGGTATGAGGCCCTACGAGCAGTACTTC. The chain couples TRBV28 to TRBJ2-7; TRBD2 aligns across 7 bases. The germline gives CDR1 MDHEN, CDR2 SYDVKM. Unmatched junction bases numbered 16, after V lost 6 bases and J lost 2 bases. This CDR3 has 17 residues.

The chain links TRBV5-1 to TRBJ2-4; D is undetermined. CDR3 length equals 15 residues. Trimming took off 1 base at V and 3 bases at J, with 11 bases between the two ends. Germline CDR1 is SGHRS and CDR2 is YFSETQ. CDR3 region: CASSLLLGGKNIQYF. The CDR3 region has the DNA TGCGCCAGCAGCTTGCTTCTGGGTGGCAAAAACATTCAGTACTTC.

The table lists this clone with a few counts. The J gene is TRBJ2-2, the V gene TRBV23-1, with 9 nucleotides matching TRBD2. TRBV23-1 qualifies as an ORF whose function is uncertain. Trimming cost V 6 bases and J 9 bases; bases outside gene matches: 17. CDR3 size: 17 residues. The CDR3 region has the DNA TGCGCCAGCAGCTCACCGGGACTAGCTTCGGGGGACCGGGAGCTGTTTTTT. Protein product: CASSSPGLASGDRELFF.

This chain joins TRBV5-6 and TRBJ2-7, with 8 bases matching TRBD1. Germline CDR1 and CDR2: SGHDT and YYEEEE. Trimming at V came to 4 bases and at J to 2 bases, leaving 2 bases not matched to a gene. The CDR3 spans 13 residues. CDR3 DNA sequence: TGTGCCAGCAGCGTGGGACAGGCCTACGAGCAGTACTTC. The encoded protein is CASSVGQAYEQYF.

In its sample, this clone was seen a few times. The chain couples TRBV2 to TRBJ2-5; a possible D gene is TRBD2 (5 bases). The ends were cut back, 8 bases at V and 1 base at J, with 14 bases in the middle. Germline CDR1 SNHLY, CDR2 FYNNEI. This CDR3 is built from 14 residues. CDR3: CASSGSEGQETQYF. In DNA, the CDR3 is TGTGCCAGCTCGGGATCTGAGGGCCAAGAGACCCAGTACTTC.

This clone was recorded a few times. The chain uses TRBV5-4 and TRBJ2-3, with D perhaps matching TRBD2 (6 bases). Trimming removed 2 bases from V and 4 bases from J, with 20 bases in between. Germline CDR1 reads SGHNT; CDR2 reads YYREEE (reference sequence). This CDR3 comprises 17 residues. For the CDR3, the DNA is TGTGCCAGCAGCTTCGGCCGGGTGGAGGGCAGCGCAGATACGCAGTATTTT. This gives the protein CASSFGRVEGSADTQYF.

This clone appeared a few times. The J gene is TRBJ2-5, the V gene TRBV7-9; D gene ambiguous. Between the trimmed V and J ends, which lost 8 bases and 4 bases, there was a span of 14 bases. The CDR3 has 13 residues. The V gene's germline CDR1 is SEHNR and CDR2 FQNEAQ (reference sequence). The CDR3 loop reads CASDERSGETQYF. CDR3 nucleotides: TGTGCCAGCGACGAAAGGTCCGGAGAGACCCAGTACTTC.

The V call is TRBV5-1, the J call TRBJ2-7, with 8 bases identical to TRBD2. CDR3 length equals 15 residues. V dropped 0 bases and J dropped 3; count of bases not matched to a gene: 5. Germline CDR1 and CDR2: SGHRS and YFSETQ. The CDR3: CASSLVMAGGYEQYF. As DNA, the CDR3 is TGCGCCAGCAGCTTGGTAATGGCGGGAGGCTACGAGCAGTACTTC.

This clone was seen more than once but under ten times. This rearrangement joins TRBV28 to TRBJ2-1; TRBD2 is a possible D gene (6 bases). Trimming removed 6 bases from V and 10 bases from J, with 16 bases in between. Germline CDR1 and CDR2: MDHEN and SYDVKM. This CDR3 has 13 amino acids. The CDR3 DNA is TGTGCCAGCAGCCCGGGGACTTCCAACGAGCAGTTCTTC. Encoded protein: CASSPGTSNEQFF.